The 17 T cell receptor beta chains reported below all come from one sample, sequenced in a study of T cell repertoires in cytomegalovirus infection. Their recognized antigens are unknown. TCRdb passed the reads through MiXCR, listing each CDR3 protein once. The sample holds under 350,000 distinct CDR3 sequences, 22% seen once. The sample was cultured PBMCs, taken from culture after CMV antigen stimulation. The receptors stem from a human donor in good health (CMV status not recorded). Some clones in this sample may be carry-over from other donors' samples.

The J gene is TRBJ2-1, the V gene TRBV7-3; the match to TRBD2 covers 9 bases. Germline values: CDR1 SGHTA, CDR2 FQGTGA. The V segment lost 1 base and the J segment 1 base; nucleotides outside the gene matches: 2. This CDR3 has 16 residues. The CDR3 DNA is TGTGCCAGCAGCTTAAGTGCGGGAGGGTCCTACAATGAGCAGTTCTTC. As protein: CASSLSAGGSYNEQFF.

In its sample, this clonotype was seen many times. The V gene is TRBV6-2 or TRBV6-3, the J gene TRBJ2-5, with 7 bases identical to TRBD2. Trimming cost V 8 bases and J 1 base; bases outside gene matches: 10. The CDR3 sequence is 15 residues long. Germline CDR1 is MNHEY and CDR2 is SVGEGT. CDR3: CASVAASGSQETQYF. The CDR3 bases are TGTGCCAGCGTTGCCGCTAGCGGATCCCAAGAGACCCAGTACTTC.

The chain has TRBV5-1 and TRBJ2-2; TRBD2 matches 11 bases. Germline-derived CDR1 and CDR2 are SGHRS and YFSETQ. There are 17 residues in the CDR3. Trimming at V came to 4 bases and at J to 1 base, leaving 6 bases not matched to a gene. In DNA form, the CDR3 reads TGCGCCAGCAGCGCAAGGGGGACTAGCGGGAACACCGGGGAGCTGTTTTTT. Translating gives CASSARGTSGNTGELFF.

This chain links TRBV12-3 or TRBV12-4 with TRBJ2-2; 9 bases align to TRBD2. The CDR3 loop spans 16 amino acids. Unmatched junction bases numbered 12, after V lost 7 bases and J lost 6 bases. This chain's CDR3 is CASNGVGGRAAGELFF. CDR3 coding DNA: TGTGCCAGCAACGGGGTTGGCGGGAGGGCCGCCGGGGAGCTGTTTTTT.

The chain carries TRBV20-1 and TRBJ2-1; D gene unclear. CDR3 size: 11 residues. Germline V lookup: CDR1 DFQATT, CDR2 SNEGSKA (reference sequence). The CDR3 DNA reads TGCACCCCCGGGCTCATCCATGAGCAGTTCTTC. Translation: CTPGLIHEQFF.

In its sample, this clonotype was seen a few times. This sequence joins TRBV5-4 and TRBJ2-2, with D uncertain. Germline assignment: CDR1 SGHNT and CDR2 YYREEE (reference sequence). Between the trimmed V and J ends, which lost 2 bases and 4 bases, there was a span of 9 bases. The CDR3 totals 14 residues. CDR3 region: CASSFVVGTGELFF. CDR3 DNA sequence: TGTGCCAGCAGCTTTGTCGTGGGCACCGGGGAGCTGTTTTTT.

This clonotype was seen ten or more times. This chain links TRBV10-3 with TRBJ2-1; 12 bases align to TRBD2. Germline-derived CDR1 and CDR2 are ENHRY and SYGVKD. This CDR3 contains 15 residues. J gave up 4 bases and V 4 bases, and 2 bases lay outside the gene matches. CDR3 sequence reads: CAISVGLAGYNEQFF. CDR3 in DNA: TGTGCCATCAGTGTAGGACTAGCGGGGTACAATGAGCAGTTCTTC.

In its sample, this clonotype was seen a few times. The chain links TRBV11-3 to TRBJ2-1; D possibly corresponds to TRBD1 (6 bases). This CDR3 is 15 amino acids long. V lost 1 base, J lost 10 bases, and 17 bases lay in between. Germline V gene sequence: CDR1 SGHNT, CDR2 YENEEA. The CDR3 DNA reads TGTGCCAGCAGCTTAGCCGGGGACACCGATCGGGAGCAGTTCTTC. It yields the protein CASSLAGDTDREQFF.

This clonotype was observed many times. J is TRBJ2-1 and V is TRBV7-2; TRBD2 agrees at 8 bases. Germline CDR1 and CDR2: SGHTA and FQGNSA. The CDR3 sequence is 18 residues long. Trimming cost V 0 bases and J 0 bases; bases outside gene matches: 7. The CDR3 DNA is TGTGCCAGCAGCTTAGCGCCGGCTAGCGGGTACTCCTACAATGAGCAGTTCTTC. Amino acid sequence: CASSLAPASGYSYNEQFF.

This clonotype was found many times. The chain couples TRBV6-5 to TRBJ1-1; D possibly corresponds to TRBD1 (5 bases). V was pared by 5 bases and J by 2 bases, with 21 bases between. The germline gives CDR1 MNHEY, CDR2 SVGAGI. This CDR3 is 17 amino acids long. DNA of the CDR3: TGTGCCAGCAGTGCCCCGAGGACACAGCTCCCAAACACTGAAGCTTTCTTT. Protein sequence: CASSAPRTQLPNTEAFF.

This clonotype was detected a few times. The CDR3 nucleotides read TGTGCCAGCAGTGAACTCGGCGGGTCTAGCACAGATACGCAGTATTTT. Protein: CASSELGGSSTDTQYF. The chain employs TRBV6-1 and TRBJ2-3, with D maybe TRBD2 (5 bases). The CDR3 length is 16 residues. Trimming took off 2 bases at V and 0 bases at J, with 12 bases between the two ends. The germline gives CDR1 MNHNS, CDR2 SASEGT.

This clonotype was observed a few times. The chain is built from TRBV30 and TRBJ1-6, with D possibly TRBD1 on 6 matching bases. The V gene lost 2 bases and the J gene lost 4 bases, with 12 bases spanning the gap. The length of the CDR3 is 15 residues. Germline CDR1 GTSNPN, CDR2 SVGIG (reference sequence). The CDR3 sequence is CAWSSRQDYNSPLHF. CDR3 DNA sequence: TGTGCCTGGAGTTCCCGACAGGATTATAATTCACCCCTCCACTTT.

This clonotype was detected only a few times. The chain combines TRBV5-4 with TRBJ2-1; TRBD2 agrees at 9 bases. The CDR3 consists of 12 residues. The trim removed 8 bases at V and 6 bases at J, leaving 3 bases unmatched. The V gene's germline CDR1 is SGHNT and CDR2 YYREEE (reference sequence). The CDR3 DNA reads TGTGCCAGTCAAGCGGGGGGCAATGAGCAGTTCTTC. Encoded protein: CASQAGGNEQFF.

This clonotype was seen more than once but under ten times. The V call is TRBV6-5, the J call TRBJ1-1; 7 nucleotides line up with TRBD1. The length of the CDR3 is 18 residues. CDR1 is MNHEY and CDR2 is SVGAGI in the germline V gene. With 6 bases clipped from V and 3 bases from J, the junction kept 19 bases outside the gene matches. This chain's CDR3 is CASRNRVSAGGVHTEAFF. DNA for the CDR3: TGTGCCAGCAGAAACAGAGTATCTGCAGGGGGAGTTCACACTGAAGCTTTCTTT.

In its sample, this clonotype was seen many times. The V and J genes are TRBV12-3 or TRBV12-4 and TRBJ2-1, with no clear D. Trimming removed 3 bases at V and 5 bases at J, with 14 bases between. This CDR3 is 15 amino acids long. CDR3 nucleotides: TGTGCCAGCAGTTTCTACGCCAGAGTCGACAATGAGCAGTTCTTC. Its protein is CASSFYARVDNEQFF.

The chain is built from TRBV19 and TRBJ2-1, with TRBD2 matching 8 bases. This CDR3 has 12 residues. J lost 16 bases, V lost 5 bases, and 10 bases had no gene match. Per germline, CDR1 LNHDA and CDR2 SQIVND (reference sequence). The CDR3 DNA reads TGTGCCAGTAGTTTCATAGCGGGACGGTTATTCTTC. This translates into CASSFIAGRLFF.

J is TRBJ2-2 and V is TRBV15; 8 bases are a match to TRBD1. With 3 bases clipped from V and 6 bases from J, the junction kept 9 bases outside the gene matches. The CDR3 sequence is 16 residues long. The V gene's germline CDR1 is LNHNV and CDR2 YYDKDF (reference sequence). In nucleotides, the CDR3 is TGTGCCACCAGCAGGACAGGGGAAGAATTGGCCGGGGAGCTGTTTTTT. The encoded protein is CATSRTGEELAGELFF.